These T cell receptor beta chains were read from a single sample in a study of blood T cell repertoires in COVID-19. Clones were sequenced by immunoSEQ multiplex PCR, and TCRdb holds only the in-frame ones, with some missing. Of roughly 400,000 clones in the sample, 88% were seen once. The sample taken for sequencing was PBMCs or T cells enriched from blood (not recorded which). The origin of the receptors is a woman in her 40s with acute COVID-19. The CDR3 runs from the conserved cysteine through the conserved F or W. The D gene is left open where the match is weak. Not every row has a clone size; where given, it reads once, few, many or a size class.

cdr3_aa: CASSFDRGTEAFF
cdr3_nt: TGTGCCAGCAGCTTTGACAGGGGGACTGAAGCTTTCTTT
clone_size: many
j_call: TRBJ1-1
d_call: TRBD1
v_call: TRBV7-9

cdr3_aa: CASSVNSGGGVNEQFF
cdr3_nt: TGTGCCAGCAGCGTTAATAGCGGGGGCGGGGTGAATGAGCAGTTCTTC
clone_size: .
j_call: TRBJ2-1
d_call: TRBD2
v_call: TRBV7-2

cdr3_aa: CSVATGSNSPLHF
cdr3_nt: TGCAGCGTTGCGACAGGCTCCAATTCACCCCTCCACTTT
clone_size: .
j_call: TRBJ1-6
d_call: .
v_call: TRBV29-1

cdr3_aa: CASSPGPPRGVYNEQFF
cdr3_nt: TGCGCCAGCAGCCCGGGGCCGCCCAGGGGGGTCTACAATGAGCAGTTCTTC
clone_size: once
j_call: TRBJ2-1
d_call: .
v_call: TRBV10-1

cdr3_aa: CASSLRETNEKLFF
cdr3_nt: TGTGCCAGCAGTTTGCGGGAGACTAATGAAAAACTGTTTTTT
clone_size: .
j_call: TRBJ1-4
d_call: .
v_call: TRBV6-5

cdr3_aa: CASRGTGGRNTEAFF
cdr3_nt: TGTGCCAGCAGGGGGACAGGGGGCAGGAACACTGAAGCTTTCTTT
clone_size: few
j_call: TRBJ1-1
d_call: TRBD1
v_call: TRBV6-5

cdr3_aa: CASSQQGLQPQHF
cdr3_nt: TGTGCCAGCAGCCAACAGGGACTTCAGCCCCAGCATTTT
clone_size: .
j_call: TRBJ1-5
d_call: .
v_call: TRBV3-1/TRBV3-2

cdr3_aa: CSAPRAGELFF
cdr3_nt: TGCAGTGCCCCAAGAGCCGGGGAGCTGTTTTTT
clone_size: few
j_call: TRBJ2-2
d_call: .
v_call: TRBV20-1

cdr3_aa: CASSQVFGNTGELFF
cdr3_nt: TGTGCCAGCAGCCAAGTGTTCGGGAACACCGGGGAGCTGTTTTTT
clone_size: .
j_call: TRBJ2-2
d_call: .
v_call: TRBV7-6

cdr3_aa: CASSGDIFTDTQYF
cdr3_nt: TGTGCCAGCTCAGGGGACATATTCACAGATACGCAGTATTTT
clone_size: .
j_call: TRBJ2-3
d_call: .
v_call: TRBV18

cdr3_aa: CATSAPPGLAGGNEQFF
cdr3_nt: TGTGCCACCAGTGCTCCACCGGGACTAGCGGGGGGCAATGAGCAGTTCTTC
clone_size: .
j_call: TRBJ2-1
d_call: TRBD2
v_call: TRBV24-1

cdr3_aa: CSVRERGPTDTQYF
cdr3_nt: TGCAGCGTTCGCGAGCGGGGGCCCACAGATACGCAGTATTTT
clone_size: .
j_call: TRBJ2-3
d_call: TRBD2
v_call: TRBV29-1

cdr3_aa: CASSLLEGAYNSPLHF
cdr3_nt: TGCGCCAGCAGCTTATTGGAGGGAGCCTATAATTCACCCCTCCACTTT
clone_size: .
j_call: TRBJ1-6
d_call: .
v_call: TRBV5-1

cdr3_aa: CAISDMGGSGNTIYF
cdr3_nt: TGTGCCATCAGTGACATGGGGGGCTCTGGAAACACCATATATTTT
clone_size: .
j_call: TRBJ1-3
d_call: .
v_call: TRBV10-3

cdr3_aa: CASSETGGGQYNEQFF
cdr3_nt: TGTGCCAGCAGTGAAACCGGAGGGGGCCAATACAATGAGCAGTTCTTC
clone_size: once
j_call: TRBJ2-1
d_call: .
v_call: TRBV6-1

cdr3_aa: CASRITKNTEAFF
cdr3_nt: TGTGCCAGCAGGATCACAAAGAACACTGAAGCTTTCTTT
clone_size: .
j_call: TRBJ1-1
d_call: .
v_call: TRBV6-5

cdr3_aa: CASILTGGTISGYTF
cdr3_nt: TGTGCCAGTATCCTCACAGGGGGCACCATTAGTGGCTACACCTTC
clone_size: .
j_call: TRBJ1-2
d_call: TRBD1
v_call: TRBV19

cdr3_aa: CASGYRLTEAFF
cdr3_nt: TGTGCCAGCGGATACAGGCTTACTGAAGCTTTCTTT
clone_size: .
j_call: TRBJ1-1
d_call: .
v_call: TRBV6-5

cdr3_aa: CASRGQGASDTQYF
cdr3_nt: TGCGCCAGCAGGGGACAGGGGGCCTCAGATACGCAGTATTTT
clone_size: .
j_call: TRBJ2-3
d_call: TRBD1
v_call: TRBV5-1

cdr3_aa: CASGGVVGVTEAFF
cdr3_nt: TGTGCCAGCGGTGGGGTAGTTGGAGTTACTGAAGCTTTCTTT
clone_size: .
j_call: TRBJ1-1
d_call: .
v_call: TRBV2

cdr3_aa: CASGETGADTQYF
cdr3_nt: TGTGCCAGTGGGGAGACAGGGGCCGATACGCAGTATTTT
clone_size: .
j_call: TRBJ2-3
d_call: TRBD1
v_call: TRBV19

cdr3_aa: CASSLNLLAGNTDTQYF
cdr3_nt: TGTGCCAGCAGCTTAAACCTACTAGCGGGGAACACAGATACGCAGTATTTT
clone_size: .
j_call: TRBJ2-3
d_call: TRBD2
v_call: TRBV7-2

cdr3_aa: CASSRTGGSFF
cdr3_nt: TGTGCCAGCAGCAGGACAGGGGGATCTTTCTTT
clone_size: .
j_call: TRBJ1-1
d_call: TRBD1
v_call: TRBV5-8

cdr3_aa: CASVGAGAYNEQFF
cdr3_nt: TGTGCCAGCGTAGGGGCAGGGGCCTACAATGAGCAGTTCTTC
clone_size: few
j_call: TRBJ2-1
d_call: .
v_call: TRBV7-9

cdr3_aa: CASSTRLCDTEAFF
cdr3_nt: TGCGCCAGCAGCACACGTCTGTGTGACACTGAAGCTTTCTTT
clone_size: .
j_call: TRBJ1-1
d_call: .
v_call: TRBV23-1

cdr3_aa: CASSYGQKYGYTF
cdr3_nt: TGTGCCAGCAGTTACGGACAGAAATATGGCTACACCTTC
clone_size: .
j_call: TRBJ1-2
d_call: .
v_call: TRBV6-5

cdr3_aa: CASSYSGGQGAREQYF
cdr3_nt: TGTGCCAGCAGTTACTCCGGGGGACAGGGGGCGCGGGAGCAGTACTTC
clone_size: .
j_call: TRBJ2-7
d_call: TRBD1
v_call: TRBV6-5

cdr3_aa: CASKSGFTDTQYF
cdr3_nt: TGTGCCAGCAAATCGGGTTTCACAGATACGCAGTATTTT
clone_size: .
j_call: TRBJ2-3
d_call: .
v_call: TRBV11-3

cdr3_aa: CASGTGQFQETQYF
cdr3_nt: TGTGCTAGTGGTACAGGACAGTTTCAAGAGACCCAGTACTTC
clone_size: .
j_call: TRBJ2-5
d_call: .
v_call: TRBV12-5

cdr3_aa: CASSQDSTTEQFF
cdr3_nt: TGCGCCAGCAGCCAAGATAGCACTACCGAGCAGTTCTTC
clone_size: .
j_call: TRBJ2-1
d_call: .
v_call: TRBV4-1

cdr3_aa: CASSEGAVRGTGELFF
cdr3_nt: TGTGCCAGCAGTGAAGGGGCAGTGAGGGGGACCGGGGAGCTGTTTTTT
clone_size: .
j_call: TRBJ2-2
d_call: .
v_call: TRBV2

cdr3_aa: CASSSPGGSGEQYF
cdr3_nt: TGTGCCAGCAGCTCACCAGGGGGCTCGGGAGAGCAGTACTTC
clone_size: .
j_call: TRBJ2-7
d_call: TRBD1
v_call: TRBV7-6

cdr3_aa: CASSRMTATGGNQPQHF
cdr3_nt: TGTGCCAGCAGTCGCATGACAGCAACAGGGGGCAATCAGCCCCAGCATTTT
clone_size: .
j_call: TRBJ1-5
d_call: TRBD1
v_call: TRBV6-6

cdr3_aa: CASSTGLGEKLFF
cdr3_nt: TGTGCCAGCAGCACAGGGTTGGGTGAAAAACTGTTTTTT
clone_size: .
j_call: TRBJ1-4
d_call: .
v_call: TRBV6-2/TRBV6-3

cdr3_aa: CASGLVMGQKPTEAFF
cdr3_nt: TGTGCTAGTGGTTTGGTAATGGGACAGAAGCCCACTGAAGCTTTCTTT
clone_size: once
j_call: TRBJ1-1
d_call: TRBD1
v_call: TRBV12-5

cdr3_aa: CASSYGQGEQYF
cdr3_nt: TGTGCCAGCAGCTACGGACAGGGCGAGCAGTACTTC
clone_size: .
j_call: TRBJ2-7
d_call: TRBD1
v_call: TRBV7-9

cdr3_aa: CASRPRDTGSGANVLTF
cdr3_nt: TGTGCCAGTAGACCCCGGGACACGGGCTCTGGGGCCAACGTCCTGACTTTC
clone_size: .
j_call: TRBJ2-6
d_call: .
v_call: TRBV19

cdr3_aa: CASSIAAGGAGANVLTF
cdr3_nt: TGTGCCAGTAGTATAGCCGCAGGGGGCGCTGGGGCCAACGTCCTGACTTTC
clone_size: .
j_call: TRBJ2-6
d_call: TRBD1
v_call: TRBV19

cdr3_aa: CARRRGGYQETQYF
cdr3_nt: TGCGCCCGCAGGCGGGGGGGGTACCAAGAGACCCAGTACTTC
clone_size: once
j_call: TRBJ2-5
d_call: TRBD2
v_call: TRBV5-1

cdr3_aa: CASSWPGLGYTF
cdr3_nt: TGTGCCAGCAGCTGGCCTGGCCTCGGCTACACCTTC
clone_size: .
j_call: TRBJ1-2
d_call: .
v_call: TRBV5-6

cdr3_aa: CASSVATTGVSYGYTF
cdr3_nt: TGTGCCAGCAGCGTAGCTACGACAGGGGTCAGCTATGGCTACACCTTC
clone_size: .
j_call: TRBJ1-2
d_call: TRBD1
v_call: TRBV9

cdr3_aa: CASSPRPGDETQYF
cdr3_nt: TGTGCCAGCAGCCCCCGTCCAGGGGACGAGACCCAGTACTTC
clone_size: few
j_call: TRBJ2-5
d_call: .
v_call: TRBV11-2

cdr3_aa: CASTGQSLQPQHF
cdr3_nt: TGTGCCAGCACTGGACAGAGCCTACAGCCCCAGCATTTT
clone_size: once
j_call: TRBJ1-5
d_call: .
v_call: TRBV2

cdr3_aa: CASSHSGGARNEQFF
cdr3_nt: TGTGCCAGCAGTCATAGCGGGGGGGCCCGAAATGAGCAGTTCTTC
clone_size: .
j_call: TRBJ2-1
d_call: TRBD2
v_call: TRBV3-1/TRBV3-2

cdr3_aa: CAWGHQQVSYNEQFF
cdr3_nt: TGTGCCTGGGGGCATCAACAGGTCTCCTACAATGAGCAGTTCTTC
clone_size: .
j_call: TRBJ2-1
d_call: .
v_call: TRBV30

cdr3_aa: CASGDSYGYTF
cdr3_nt: TGTGCCAGCGGGGACAGCTATGGCTACACCTTC
clone_size: few
j_call: TRBJ1-2
d_call: TRBD1
v_call: TRBV2

cdr3_aa: CATSSSGPAGGYTF
cdr3_nt: TGTGCCACCAGCAGCTCCGGGCCCGCGGGAGGCTACACCTTC
clone_size: once
j_call: TRBJ1-2
d_call: .
v_call: TRBV15

cdr3_aa: CASSLAGVPNNSPLHF
cdr3_nt: TGTGCCAGCAGCTTAGCAGGGGTCCCCAATAATTCACCCCTCCACTTT
clone_size: .
j_call: TRBJ1-6
d_call: .
v_call: TRBV7-2

cdr3_aa: CASSWFEGEQYF
cdr3_nt: TGTGCCAGCAGTTGGTTCGAGGGCGAGCAGTACTTC
clone_size: .
j_call: TRBJ2-7
d_call: .
v_call: TRBV25-1

cdr3_aa: CSASYFGDTQYF
cdr3_nt: TGCAGTGCTAGTTATTTCGGAGATACGCAGTATTTT
clone_size: once
j_call: TRBJ2-3
d_call: .
v_call: TRBV20-1

cdr3_aa: CAISELRASSGNTIYF
cdr3_nt: TGTGCCATCAGTGAGTTGAGGGCCTCCTCTGGAAACACCATATATTTT
clone_size: .
j_call: TRBJ1-3
d_call: .
v_call: TRBV10-3

cdr3_aa: CASSLSRRQETQYF
cdr3_nt: TGCGCCAGCAGCTTATCGCGGCGCCAAGAGACCCAGTACTTC
clone_size: once
j_call: TRBJ2-5
d_call: .
v_call: TRBV5-1

cdr3_aa: CATYAPEAFF
cdr3_nt: TGTGCCACCTACGCTCCTGAAGCTTTCTTT
clone_size: .
j_call: TRBJ1-1
d_call: .
v_call: TRBV19

cdr3_aa: CASSDYQGHSPLHF
cdr3_nt: TGTGCCAGCAGTGACTATCAGGGACACTCACCCCTCCACTTT
clone_size: .
j_call: TRBJ1-6
d_call: .
v_call: TRBV25-1

cdr3_aa: CASSSGITQYF
cdr3_nt: TGCGCCAGCAGCTCAGGTATAACCCAGTACTTC
clone_size: .
j_call: TRBJ2-5
d_call: .
v_call: TRBV4-1

cdr3_aa: CASSQGVGALGEQYF
cdr3_nt: TGTGCCAGCAGCCAAGGCGTGGGGGCCTTGGGCGAGCAGTACTTC
clone_size: .
j_call: TRBJ2-7
d_call: .
v_call: TRBV4-2

cdr3_aa: CASHRGAGITGNTIYF
cdr3_nt: TGTGCCAGCCACCGCGGTGCAGGGATAACTGGAAACACCATATATTTT
clone_size: .
j_call: TRBJ1-3
d_call: .
v_call: TRBV5-4